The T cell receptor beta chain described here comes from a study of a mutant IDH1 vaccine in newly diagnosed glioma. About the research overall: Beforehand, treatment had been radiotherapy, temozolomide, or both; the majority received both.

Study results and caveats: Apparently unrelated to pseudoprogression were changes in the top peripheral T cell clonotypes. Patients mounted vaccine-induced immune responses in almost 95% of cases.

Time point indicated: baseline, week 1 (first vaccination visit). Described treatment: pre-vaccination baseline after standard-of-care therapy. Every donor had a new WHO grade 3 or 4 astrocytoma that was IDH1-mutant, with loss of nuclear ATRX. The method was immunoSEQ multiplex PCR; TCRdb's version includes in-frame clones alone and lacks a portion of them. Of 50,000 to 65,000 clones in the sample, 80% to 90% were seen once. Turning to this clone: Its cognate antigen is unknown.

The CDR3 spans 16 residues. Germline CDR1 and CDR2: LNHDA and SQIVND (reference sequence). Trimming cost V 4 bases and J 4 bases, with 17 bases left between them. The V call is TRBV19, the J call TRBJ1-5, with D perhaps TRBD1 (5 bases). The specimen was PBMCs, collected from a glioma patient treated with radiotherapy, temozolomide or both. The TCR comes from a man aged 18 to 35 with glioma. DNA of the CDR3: TGTGCCAGTAGTAGGGAACCGGGACTTACTAATCAGCCCCAGCATTTT. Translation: CASSREPGLTNQPQHF.